This entry features one TCR beta chain sequence. The data were produced by immunoSEQ multiplex PCR, yet TCRdb's version contains in-frame clones alone and is incomplete. This table has 250,000 to 300,000 clones, 75% to 90% appearing once. The data were obtained in a study of blood T cell repertoires in COVID-19. This CDR3 is built from 15 residues. Germline CDR1 is SGHRS and CDR2 is YFSETQ. V was pared by 1 base and J by 0 bases, with 8 bases between. The chain employs TRBV5-1 and TRBJ1-3; the D is unclear. The sequence was collected from a man aged 50 to 59 with acute or convalescent COVID-19. Material: peripheral blood. CDR3 amino acids: CASSLKADSGNTIYF. CDR3 sequence (DNA): TGCGCCAGCAGCTTGAAGGCGGACTCTGGAAACACCATATATTTT.